This T cell receptor beta chain was recorded in a study of T cell responses to AZD1222 COVID-19 vaccine. Libraries were prepared by immunoSEQ multiplex PCR; TCRdb keeps only in-frame clonotypes and omits some of them. The profile shows 100,000 to 150,000 clones, roughly nine tenths of them singletons. Study-wide results and limits: Without day 14 samples, only post-peak T cell repertoires were studied.

Germline V gives CDR1 MDHEN, CDR2 SYDVKM. The ends were cut back, 8 bases at V and 0 bases at J, with 11 bases in the middle. This CDR3 is built from 13 residues. Comments on this clone: Antigen unknown.

This specimen consisted of peripheral blood, obtained on day 0 of AZD1222 vaccination. The chain couples TRBV28 to TRBJ2-7; D remains unclear. The TCR sequence derives from an adult in good health. The CDR3 spells CASESQNSYEQYF. The CDR3 DNA reads TGTGCCAGCGAATCACAGAACTCCTACGAGCAGTACTTC.